The 6 T cell receptor beta chains listed next were all sequenced from one sample in a study of T cells after yellow fever vaccination (dated by TCRdb to the late 2010s). What the treatment or condition label conveys for this sample: live attenuated yellow fever vaccine strain. The protocol used for the library was 5' RACE. TCRdb names Illumina NovaSeq 6000 as the instrument used. The raw public data were reprocessed by TCRdb itself: fastp quality trimming at Q25, MiXCR clonotype calling, in-frame beta chains only. A single entry per CDR3 protein holds the most common genes and DNA from its merged rows. This sample comprises about 320,000 distinct CDR3 sequences, approximately 4% of them detected only once. The ten largest clonotypes hold roughly a fifth of the sample. The source was PBMCs, collected 15 days after the yellow fever booster vaccination. All receptors come from a man aged 18 to 30 who received the YFV17D yellow fever vaccine.

V usage is TRBV3-1 and J usage is TRBJ1-3, with D hard to call. Trimming pared 2 bases from V and 0 bases from J, leaving 5 bases between. Germline values: CDR1 LGHDT, CDR2 YNNKEL (reference sequence). The CDR3 contains 14 residues. In DNA, the CDR3 is TGTGCCAGCAGCCAAAGTCTCTCTGGAAACACCATATATTTT. The encoded protein is CASSQSLSGNTIYF.

This clonotype was picked up many times. The V gene is TRBV10-3, the J gene TRBJ2-1, with 11 bases matching TRBD2. CDR3 length: 15 amino acids. Germline V gene sequence: CDR1 ENHRY, CDR2 SYGVKD. J gave up 7 bases and V 0 bases, and 2 bases lay outside the gene matches. The CDR3 sequence is CAISESGTSGNEQFF. The DNA for the CDR3 is TGTGCCATCAGTGAGTCGGGGACTAGCGGTAATGAGCAGTTCTTC.

In this sample, this clonotype turned up a few times. The chain recombines TRBV7-9 with TRBJ1-2; D is unresolved. The V gene's germline CDR1 is SEHNR and CDR2 FQNEAQ (reference sequence). The V and J ends lost 3 bases and 7 bases respectively, with 9 bases between them. The CDR3 extends over 12 amino acids. The CDR3 here is CASSFGLSGYTF. The DNA for the CDR3 is TGTGCCAGCAGCTTTGGGCTTTCTGGCTACACCTTC.

Many counts were recorded for this clonotype. This rearrangement joins TRBV28 to TRBJ1-1, with D possibly TRBD1 on 6 matching bases. The CDR3 consists of 16 residues. CDR1 MDHEN and CDR2 SYDVKM come from the germline V gene. Trimming took off 7 bases at V and 7 bases at J, with 25 bases between the two ends. CDR3 coding DNA: TGTGCCAGCAATGGAGGGACCAGGGGACACGAAAATGAAGCTTTCTTT. Encoded protein: CASNGGTRGHENEAFF.

This clonotype was seen at least ten times. V usage is TRBV6-5 and J usage is TRBJ2-5, with D hard to call. V gave up 2 bases and J gave up 5 bases, with 12 bases separating them. From germline, CDR1 is MNHEY and CDR2 SVGAGI. This CDR3 spans 14 amino acids. The DNA for the CDR3 is TGTGCCAGCAGTTACGACTTTTCCGTGGAGACCCAGTACTTC. This encodes CASSYDFSVETQYF.

This clonotype turned up a few times. The rearrangement uses TRBV5-4 and TRBJ2-1; no firm D call. Trimming pared 6 bases from V and 5 bases from J, leaving 9 bases between. The CDR3 has 12 amino acids. From germline, CDR1 is SGHNT and CDR2 YYREEE (reference sequence). The CDR3 is CASMRRDNEQFF. The CDR3 DNA is TGTGCCAGCATGAGGAGAGACAATGAGCAGTTCTTC.